Listed here are 22 T cell receptor beta chains from one sample, sequenced in a study of T cells in Graves' hyperthyroidism and ophthalmopathy. Amplification of TCR beta CDR3 regions used RNA as the template. TCR CDR3 underwent first-round RT-PCR with the HTBI primer set. TCRdb re-called the multiplex PCR reads with MiXCR, one entry per CDR3 protein. The sample gives about 210,000 distinct CDR3 sequences, more than 15% of which show up once; approximately 46% is in the top ten. The source material was blood. Every receptor here comes from a man aged 45 to 65 with Graves' hyperthyroidism.

This clonotype was found a few times. The V call is TRBV6-1, the J call TRBJ2-7; no clear D gene. V dropped 3 bases and J dropped 3 bases, with 9 bases sitting between them. Germline lookup yields CDR1 MNHNS and CDR2 SASEGT. There are 13 residues in the CDR3. The CDR3 bases are TGTGCCAGCAGTGACGGCCAAGACTACGAGCAGTACTTC. As protein: CASSDGQDYEQYF.

As for this clonotype: A much larger clone differs by one base, so this may be a read error. The rearrangement joins TRBV28 to TRBJ1-1, with a possible D match to TRBD1 (5 bases). The CDR3 runs to 15 residues. Germline V lookup: CDR1 MDHEN, CDR2 SYDVKM. The CDR3 region has the DNA TGTGCCAGCAGCACAAGGCGGGGCGGGAACACTGAAACTTTCTTT. It yields the protein CASSTRRGGNTETFF.

V usage is TRBV5-1 and J usage is TRBJ2-3; 11 bases fit TRBD2. The germline V gene encodes CDR1 SGHRS and CDR2 YFSETQ. CDR3 length: 15 amino acids. V was pared by 5 bases and J by 0 bases, with 2 bases of the junction left unmatched. This CDR3 is CASSSSGGSTDTQYF. The CDR3 bases are TGCGCCAGCAGTTCTAGCGGGGGGAGCACAGATACGCAGTATTTT.

Notes on this clonotype: A read error is possible here, since a much larger clone lies one base away. This chain connects TRBV7-6 to TRBJ2-5, with D possibly being TRBD1 or TRBD2 (5 bases each). Germline V lookup: CDR1 SGHVS, CDR2 FNYEAQ. This CDR3 spans 17 amino acids. The DNA for the CDR3 is TGTGCCGGCAGCCCCCAACGGGTGGTCGGGGCCCCAGAGACCCAGTACTTC. It is translated as CAGSPQRVVGAPETQYF.

This clonotype was seen repeatedly, ten times or more. The chain is built from TRBV2 and TRBJ2-5; 13 nucleotides agree with TRBD2. This CDR3 spans 15 amino acids. The V gene's germline CDR1 is SNHLY and CDR2 FYNNEI. Germline trimming cut 4 bases from V and 1 base from J; bases unmatched to any gene: 0. CDR3 nucleotide sequence: TGTGCCAGCAGTGGGACTAGCGGGAGCCAAGAGACCCAGTACTTC. Translation gives CASSGTSGSQETQYF.

This clonotype was seen more than once but under ten times. This could be a read error, since a much larger clone is one nucleotide away. The chain is built from TRBV20-1 and TRBJ2-7; 9 positions match TRBD1. The CDR3 sequence is 14 residues long. Germline V lookup: CDR1 DFQATT, CDR2 SNEGSKA (reference sequence). The CDR3 DNA reads TGCAGTGCCCTCGGGGGGACAGGGTCGTACGTGCAGTACTTC. Translation: CSALGGTGSYVQYF.

This clonotype was seen repeatedly, ten times or more. The chain links TRBV20-1 to TRBJ2-7, with TRBD2 matching over 10 bases. The CDR3 length is 14 residues. After removal of 6 bases from V and 2 bases from J, the junction contained 7 bases not matched to a gene. The V gene's germline CDR1 is DFQATT and CDR2 SNEGSKA (reference sequence). The CDR3 reads CSAAGLAGAYEQYF. The CDR3 DNA follows: TGCAGTGCCGCCGGCCTAGCGGGAGCCTACGAGCAGTACTTC.

Many counts were recorded for this clonotype. The CDR3 coding sequence is TGTGCCATCAGTGAGAGCCTAGCCAGGGCCCACGAGCAGTACTTC. Protein: CAISESLARAHEQYF. The chain links TRBV10-3 to TRBJ2-7; D may be TRBD1 or TRBD2 (5 bases each). In germline, CDR1 is ENHRY, CDR2 SYGVKD. The V and J ends lost 2 bases and 5 bases respectively, with 16 bases between them. CDR3 length equals 15 residues.

Ten or more counts support this clonotype. The V and J genes are TRBV7-8 and TRBJ2-5; the D is unclear. The germline CDR1 and CDR2 sequences are SGHVS and FQNEAQ. The CDR3 is 13 residues long. V was cut by 1 base and J by 5 bases, with 8 bases left in between. This chain's CDR3 is CASSLGFRETQYF. The CDR3 nucleotides are TGTGCCAGCAGCTTAGGGTTTCGGGAGACCCAGTACTTC.

In its sample, this clonotype was seen many times. This chain links TRBV5-1 with TRBJ2-7; possibly TRBD1 or TRBD2 for D (6 bases each). The CDR3 has 14 residues. Per germline, CDR1 SGHRS and CDR2 YFSETQ. V lost 4 bases and J lost 4, with 15 bases in between. CDR3 nucleotide sequence: TGCGCCAGCAGCGCGGGGTCACAGGGTTACGAGCAGTACTTC. Translating gives CASSAGSQGYEQYF.

The rearrangement joins TRBV4-1 to TRBJ1-2, with 11 bases that match TRBD1. CDR1 is MGHRA and CDR2 is YSYEKL in the germline V gene. The CDR3 spans 20 residues. J was trimmed by 2 bases and V by 3 bases; bases with no gene match: 17. The CDR3 is CASSQTDFRDRGLRNYGYTF. Written as DNA, the CDR3 is TGCGCCAGCAGCCAGACCGACTTCCGGGACAGGGGGTTGAGGAACTATGGCTACACCTTC.

This clonotype has just a few counts. The chain joins TRBV3-1 to TRBJ2-2; the D is unclear. Germline V CDR1 and CDR2: LGHDT, YNNKEL (reference sequence). The CDR3 covers 12 residues. V lost 1 base and J 6 bases, leaving 3 bases between the germline ends. The DNA for the CDR3 is TGTGCCAGCAGCCAAGCGGCCGGGGAGCTGTTTTTT. This sequence encodes CASSQAAGELFF.

The gene calls are TRBV6-4 and TRBJ2-2; 10 positions agree with TRBD1. V was pared by 4 bases and J by 4 bases, with 6 bases of the junction left unmatched. The CDR3 contains 16 residues. CDR1 MRHNA and CDR2 SNTAGT come from the germline V gene. CDR3 nucleotide sequence: TGTGCCAGCAGTGTCGGGACAGGGGTTGGCACCGGGGAGCTGTTTTTT. It encodes CASSVGTGVGTGELFF.

Worth noting for this clonotype: This sequence may be a read error, since a much larger clone differs from it by one base. Given the absence of the conserved phenylalanine or tryptophan at the CDR3 end, a read error is likely. This chain connects TRBV20-1 to TRBJ2-7; 8 bases are a match to TRBD2. The CDR3 is 13 amino acids. V gave up 1 base and J gave up 6 bases; unmatched junction bases: 5. Germline V gives CDR1 DFQATT, CDR2 SNEGSKA (reference sequence). CDR3 amino acids: CSARAPSGSEQYL. The CDR3 region has the DNA TGCAGTGCTAGAGCCCCGAGCGGGAGCGAGCAGTACCTC.

This clonotype was found many times. The J gene is TRBJ2-5, the V gene TRBV3-1, with D unresolved. The CDR3 loop spans 15 amino acids. Germline V gives CDR1 LGHDT, CDR2 YNNKEL (reference sequence). V lost 1 base and J 4 bases, leaving 13 bases between the germline ends. The CDR3 nucleotides read TGTGCCAGCAGCCAAGGTGGATTTAGCCTAGAGACCCAGTACTTC. Its translation: CASSQGGFSLETQYF.

This chain uses TRBV28 with TRBJ1-5, with 7 nucleotides matching TRBD1. The CDR3 extends over 12 amino acids. J gave up 2 bases and V 8 bases, and 0 bases lay outside the gene matches. Germline V lookup: CDR1 MDHEN, CDR2 SYDVKM. The DNA of the CDR3 is TGTGCCAGCGGACAGGGCAATCAGCCCCAGCATTTT. It encodes CASGQGNQPQHF.

This clonotype was seen a few times. The chain carries TRBV6-1 and TRBJ2-7, with D perhaps assigned TRBD1 or TRBD2 (5 bases each). This CDR3 spans 13 amino acids. Trimming left V 6 bases short and J 3 bases short, with 12 bases between. Germline V gene lookup returns CDR1 MNHNS and CDR2 SASEGT. The CDR3 DNA sequence: TGTGCCAGCAGGAGGGGACGGGACTACGAGCAGTACTTC. Translation: CASRRGRDYEQYF.

There are many counts of this clonotype. The chain joins TRBV10-3 to TRBJ2-1; maybe TRBD2 (6 bases). Germline CDR1 and CDR2: ENHRY and SYGVKD. This CDR3 is 14 amino acids long. V lost 6 bases to trimming and J lost 8 bases, with 17 bases between them. The CDR3 DNA reads as TGTGCCATCAGCCGGGACTCCCCATTCGATGAGCAGTTCTTC. It is translated as CAISRDSPFDEQFF.

In its sample, this clonotype was seen a few times. The chain couples TRBV5-5 to TRBJ2-2, with D possibly being TRBD2 (5 bases). CDR3 size: 15 residues. V was pared by 3 bases and J by 6 bases, with 15 bases between. The germline V gene has CDR1 SGHKS and CDR2 YYEKEE (reference sequence). This CDR3 is CASSSYRTRAGELFF. CDR3 nucleotides: TGTGCCAGCAGCTCCTATCGGACTCGGGCCGGGGAGCTGTTTTTT.

This clonotype has ten or more counts. The chain combines TRBV18 with TRBJ2-7; 7 bases map to TRBD1. The length of the CDR3 is 12 residues. V lost 4 bases and J lost 4; bases outside the gene matches: 1. Germline lookup yields CDR1 KGHSH and CDR2 LQKENI. CDR3 sequence reads: CASSQDRYEQYF. CDR3 nucleotide sequence: TGTGCCAGCTCACAGGACAGGTACGAGCAGTACTTC.

This clonotype came up many times. This rearrangement joins TRBV10-3 to TRBJ2-7; D perhaps matches TRBD1 (5 bases). The CDR3 consists of 14 residues. Trimming pared 6 bases from V and 4 bases from J, leaving 16 bases between. The V gene's germline CDR1 is ENHRY and CDR2 SYGVKD. The CDR3 coding sequence is TGTGCCATCAGATCGGACAAGAAGGGGTACGAGCAGTACTTC. Protein: CAIRSDKKGYEQYF.

This chain joins TRBV2 and TRBJ2-3, with D possibly TRBD2 on 5 matching bases. This CDR3 contains 11 residues. Looked up from germline, CDR1 is SNHLY and CDR2 is FYNNEI. V lost 6 bases and J lost 6, with 7 bases in between. CDR3 DNA sequence: TGTGCCAGCAGGGCTAGCGATACGCAGTATTTT. Translated, it gives CASRASDTQYF.